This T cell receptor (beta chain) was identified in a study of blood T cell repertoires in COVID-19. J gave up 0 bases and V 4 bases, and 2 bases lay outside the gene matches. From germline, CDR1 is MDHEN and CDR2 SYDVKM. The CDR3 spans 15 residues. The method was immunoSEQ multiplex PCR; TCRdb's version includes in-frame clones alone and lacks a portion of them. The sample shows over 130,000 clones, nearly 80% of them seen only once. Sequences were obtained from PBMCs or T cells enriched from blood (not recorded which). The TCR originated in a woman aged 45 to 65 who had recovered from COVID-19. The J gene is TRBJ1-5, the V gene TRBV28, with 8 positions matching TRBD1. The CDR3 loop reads CASSSQGDSNQPQHF. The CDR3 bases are TGTGCCAGCAGTTCACAGGGGGATAGCAATCAGCCCCAGCATTTT.